A single sample is the source of the 8 T cell receptor beta chains below, sequenced in a study of blood T cell repertoires in COVID-19. Measured with immunoSEQ multiplex PCR; TCRdb has only the in-frame clones, and not every one. Of about 240,000 clones in the sample, roughly four fifths were seen once. Material for sequencing was peripheral blood. The receptors originated from a man aged 45-60 years with acute or convalescent COVID-19.

A few counts support this clone. Other DNA sequences in the same sample also yield this CDR3. The chain carries TRBV7-9 and TRBJ2-3; TRBD2 matches 9 bases. The CDR3 contains 15 residues. Germline CDR1 is SEHNR and CDR2 is FQNEAQ (reference sequence). Trimming removed 5 bases from V and 2 bases from J; junction bases left unmatched: 5. In nucleotides, the CDR3 is TGTGCCAGCAGCCTCAGCGGGGGGCTCACAGATACGCAGTATTTT. This sequence encodes CASSLSGGLTDTQYF.

The chain links TRBV3-1 (or the pseudogene TRBV3-2) to TRBJ1-2, with 7 nucleotides matching TRBD1. The junction had 11 bases not matched to a gene; V was cut back by 2 bases and J by 2 bases. In germline, CDR1 is LGHDT, CDR2 YNNKEL (reference sequence). There are 17 residues in the CDR3. CDR3 bases: TGTGCCAGCAGCCAACCAACTAGCCGGGACAGAAACTATGGCTACACCTTC. This translates into CASSQPTSRDRNYGYTF.

The rearrangement links TRBV19 to TRBJ1-4; possible D gene TRBD1, 6 bases. Germline CDR1 is LNHDA and CDR2 is SQIVND (reference sequence). Trimming pared 7 bases from V and 5 bases from J, leaving 11 bases between. This CDR3 region has 13 residues. In nucleotides, the CDR3 is TGTGCCAGTAATTACAGGGAGAATGAAAAACTGTTTTTT. Its protein is CASNYRENEKLFF.

The chain recombines TRBV29-1 with TRBJ2-7, with 9 positions matching TRBD1. Germline CDR1 is SQVTM and CDR2 is ANQGSEA. Germline trimming cut 6 bases from V and 5 bases from J; bases unmatched to any gene: 11. The CDR3 spans 14 residues. The CDR3 nucleotides are TGCAGCGTGAACGTCGAGGACAGGGGTAACGAGCAGTACTTC. It encodes CSVNVEDRGNEQYF.

V usage is TRBV16 and J usage is TRBJ1-1; D unresolved. Deletions cut 4 bases from V and 6 bases from J, with 9 bases between. The CDR3 spans 12 residues. Germline V gene lookup returns CDR1 KGHSY and CDR2 FQNENV. CDR3 residues: CASSREIPEAFF. For the CDR3, the DNA is TGTGCCAGCAGCCGAGAGATCCCTGAAGCTTTCTTT.

J is TRBJ1-5 and V is TRBV27, with 9 bases matching TRBD1. CDR3 length equals 14 residues. Trimming removed 6 bases from V and 6 bases from J; junction bases left unmatched: 6. Germline V gene sequence: CDR1 MNHEY, CDR2 SMNVEV (reference sequence). In DNA form, the CDR3 reads TGTGCCAGCAGCCTACAGGGGGCGGTTCAGCCCCAGCATTTT. Protein product: CASSLQGAVQPQHF.

J is TRBJ1-2 and V is TRBV7-9; 8 bases match TRBD1. The junction had 4 bases not matched to a gene; V was cut back by 5 bases and J by 8 bases. From germline, CDR1 is SEHNR and CDR2 FQNEAQ (reference sequence). The CDR3 length is 12 residues. In DNA, the CDR3 is TGTGCCAGCAGCCCAGGGGGCCCAGGCTACACCTTC. Protein sequence: CASSPGGPGYTF.

The genes are TRBV6-5 and TRBJ2-7; D not certain. CDR3 length: 13 residues. With 6 bases removed from V and 1 base from J, the gap between germline ends came to 10 bases. Germline V CDR1 and CDR2: MNHEY, SVGAGI. The chain's CDR3 is CASSQHKSYEQYF. DNA of the CDR3: TGTGCCAGCAGCCAACATAAATCCTACGAGCAGTACTTC.